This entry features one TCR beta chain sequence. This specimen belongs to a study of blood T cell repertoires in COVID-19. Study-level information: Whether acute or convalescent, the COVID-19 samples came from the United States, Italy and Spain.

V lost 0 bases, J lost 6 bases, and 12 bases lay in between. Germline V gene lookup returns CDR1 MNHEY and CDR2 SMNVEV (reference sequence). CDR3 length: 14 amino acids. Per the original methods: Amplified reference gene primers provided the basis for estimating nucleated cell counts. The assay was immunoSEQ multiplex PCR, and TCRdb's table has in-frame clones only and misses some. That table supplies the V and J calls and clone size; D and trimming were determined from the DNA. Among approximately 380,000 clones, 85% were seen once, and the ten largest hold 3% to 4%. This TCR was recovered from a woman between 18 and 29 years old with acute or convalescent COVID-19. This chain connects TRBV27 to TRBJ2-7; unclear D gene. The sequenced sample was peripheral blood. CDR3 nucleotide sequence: TGTGCCAGCAGTTTATCGTCGAGCCCCCTCGAGCAGTACTTC. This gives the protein CASSLSSSPLEQYF.